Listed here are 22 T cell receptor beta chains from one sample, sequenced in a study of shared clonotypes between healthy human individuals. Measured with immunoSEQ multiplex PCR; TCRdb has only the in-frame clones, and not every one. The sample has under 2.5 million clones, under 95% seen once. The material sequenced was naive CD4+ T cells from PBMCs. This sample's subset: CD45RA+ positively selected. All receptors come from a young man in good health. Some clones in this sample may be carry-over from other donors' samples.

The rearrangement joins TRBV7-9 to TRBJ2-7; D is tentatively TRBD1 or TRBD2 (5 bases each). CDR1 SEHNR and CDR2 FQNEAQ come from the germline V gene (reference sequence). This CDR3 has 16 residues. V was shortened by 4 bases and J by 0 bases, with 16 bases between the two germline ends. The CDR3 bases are TGTGCCAGCAGCTCCCTCAAAGGGACGGTCTCCTACGAGCAGTACTTC. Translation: CASSSLKGTVSYEQYF.

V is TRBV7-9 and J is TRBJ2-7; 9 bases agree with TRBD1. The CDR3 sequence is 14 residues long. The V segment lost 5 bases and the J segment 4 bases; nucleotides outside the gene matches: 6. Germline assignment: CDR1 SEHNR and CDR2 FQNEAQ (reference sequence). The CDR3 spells CASSPGQGHYEQYF. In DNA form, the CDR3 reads TGTGCCAGCAGCCCCGGACAGGGGCATTACGAGCAGTACTTC.

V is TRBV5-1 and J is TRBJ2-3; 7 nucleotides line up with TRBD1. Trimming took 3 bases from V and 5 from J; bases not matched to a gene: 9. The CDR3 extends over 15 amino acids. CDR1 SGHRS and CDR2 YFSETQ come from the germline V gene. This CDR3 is CASSSTGAGLDTQYF. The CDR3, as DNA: TGCGCCAGCAGCTCCACAGGGGCTGGGCTAGATACGCAGTATTTT.

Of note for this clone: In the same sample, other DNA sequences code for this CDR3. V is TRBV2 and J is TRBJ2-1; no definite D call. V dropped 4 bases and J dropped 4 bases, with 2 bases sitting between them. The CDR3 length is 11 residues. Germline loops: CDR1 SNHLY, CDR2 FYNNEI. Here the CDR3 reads CASSVYNEQFF. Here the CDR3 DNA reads TGTGCCAGCAGTGTTTACAATGAGCAGTTCTTC. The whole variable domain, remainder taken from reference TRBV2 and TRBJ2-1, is EPEVTQTPSHQVTQMGQEVILRCVPISNHLYFYWYRQILGQKVEFLVSFYNNEISEKSEIFDDQFSVERPDGSNFTLKIRSTKLEDSAMYFCASSVYNEQFFGPGTRLTVL.

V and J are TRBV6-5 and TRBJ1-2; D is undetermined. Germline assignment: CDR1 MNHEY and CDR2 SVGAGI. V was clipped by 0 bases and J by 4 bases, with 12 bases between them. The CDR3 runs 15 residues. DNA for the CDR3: TGTGCCAGCAGTTACTCATGGGAGGCCGTCTATGGCTACACCTTC. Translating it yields CASSYSWEAVYGYTF.

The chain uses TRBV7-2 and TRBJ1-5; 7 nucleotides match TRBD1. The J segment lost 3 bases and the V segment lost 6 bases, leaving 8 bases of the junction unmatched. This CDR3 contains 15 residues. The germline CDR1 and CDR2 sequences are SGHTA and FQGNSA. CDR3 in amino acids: CASSHRQGYNQPQHF. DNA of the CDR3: TGTGCCAGCAGTCACAGACAGGGCTACAATCAGCCCCAGCATTTT.

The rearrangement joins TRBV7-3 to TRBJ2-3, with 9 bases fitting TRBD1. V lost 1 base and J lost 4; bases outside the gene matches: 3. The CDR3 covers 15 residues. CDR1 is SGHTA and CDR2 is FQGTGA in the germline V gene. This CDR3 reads CASSLNRGLSDTQYF. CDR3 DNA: TGTGCCAGCAGCTTAAACAGGGGGCTTTCAGATACGCAGTATTTT.

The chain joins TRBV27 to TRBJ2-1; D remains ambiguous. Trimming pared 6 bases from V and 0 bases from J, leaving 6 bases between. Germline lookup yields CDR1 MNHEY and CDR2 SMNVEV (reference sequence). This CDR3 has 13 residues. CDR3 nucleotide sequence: TGTGCCAGCAGGCCAGACTCCTACAATGAGCAGTTCTTC. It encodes CASRPDSYNEQFF.

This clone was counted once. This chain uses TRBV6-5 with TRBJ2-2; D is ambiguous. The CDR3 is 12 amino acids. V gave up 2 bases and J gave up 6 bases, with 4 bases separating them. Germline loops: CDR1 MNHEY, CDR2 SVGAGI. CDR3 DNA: TGTGCCAGCAGTTACGGGGCCGGGGAGCTGTTTTTT. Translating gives CASSYGAGELFF.

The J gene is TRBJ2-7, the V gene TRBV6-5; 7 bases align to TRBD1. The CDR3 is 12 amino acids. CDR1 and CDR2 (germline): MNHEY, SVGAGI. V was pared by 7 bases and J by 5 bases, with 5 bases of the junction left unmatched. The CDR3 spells CASNDRDHEQYF. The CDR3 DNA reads TGTGCCAGCAACGACAGGGACCACGAGCAGTACTTC.

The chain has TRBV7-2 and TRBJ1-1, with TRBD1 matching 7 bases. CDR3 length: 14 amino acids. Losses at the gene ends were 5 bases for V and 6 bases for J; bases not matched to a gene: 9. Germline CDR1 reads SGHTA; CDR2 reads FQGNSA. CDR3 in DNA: TGTGCCAGCAGCACACAGGGGATGACTCCTGAAGCTTTCTTT. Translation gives CASSTQGMTPEAFF.

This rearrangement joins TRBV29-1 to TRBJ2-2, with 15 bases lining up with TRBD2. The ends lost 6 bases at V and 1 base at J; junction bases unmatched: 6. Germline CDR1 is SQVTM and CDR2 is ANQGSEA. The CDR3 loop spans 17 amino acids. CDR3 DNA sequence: TGCAGCGTCCGGACTAGCGGGAGGGGGAAGAACACCGGGGAGCTGTTTTTT. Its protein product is CSVRTSGRGKNTGELFF.

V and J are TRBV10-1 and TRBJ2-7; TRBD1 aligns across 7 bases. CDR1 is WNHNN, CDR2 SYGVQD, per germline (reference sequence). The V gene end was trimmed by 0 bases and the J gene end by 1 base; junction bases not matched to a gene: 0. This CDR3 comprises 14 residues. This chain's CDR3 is CASSESTGSYEQYF. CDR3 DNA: TGCGCCAGCAGTGAGTCGACAGGGTCCTACGAGCAGTACTTC.

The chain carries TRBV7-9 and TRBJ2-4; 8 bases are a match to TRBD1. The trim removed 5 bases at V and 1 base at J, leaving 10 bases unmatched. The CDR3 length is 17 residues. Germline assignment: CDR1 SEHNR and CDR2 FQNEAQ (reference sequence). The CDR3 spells CASSETPGGMAKNIQYF. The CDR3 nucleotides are TGTGCCAGCAGCGAAACTCCAGGGGGCATGGCCAAAAACATTCAGTACTTC.

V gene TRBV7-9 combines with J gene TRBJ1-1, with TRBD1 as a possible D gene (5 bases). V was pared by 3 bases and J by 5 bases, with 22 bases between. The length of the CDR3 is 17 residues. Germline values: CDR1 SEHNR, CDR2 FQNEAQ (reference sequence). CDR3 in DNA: TGTGCCAGCAGCTTCTTGAAGGGGCCCCGTGGTGGGACTGAAGCTTTCTTT. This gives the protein CASSFLKGPRGGTEAFF.

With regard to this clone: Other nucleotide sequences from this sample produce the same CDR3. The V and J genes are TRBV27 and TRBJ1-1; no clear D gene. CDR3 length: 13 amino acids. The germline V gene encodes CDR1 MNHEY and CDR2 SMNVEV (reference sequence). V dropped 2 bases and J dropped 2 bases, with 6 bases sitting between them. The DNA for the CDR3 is TGTGCCAGCAGTTTAAGGCTAAACACTGAAGCTTTCTTT. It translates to CASSLRLNTEAFF.

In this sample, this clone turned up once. The CDR3 region is CASSLTGTNTYEQYF. DNA of the CDR3: TGTGCCAGCAGCTTGACCGGGACTAACACCTACGAGCAGTACTTC. This sequence joins TRBV11-2 and TRBJ2-7; 7 bases fit TRBD2. The CDR3 loop spans 15 amino acids. Trimming removed 3 bases from V and 2 bases from J; junction bases left unmatched: 7. Germline CDR1 is SGHAT and CDR2 is FQNNGV.

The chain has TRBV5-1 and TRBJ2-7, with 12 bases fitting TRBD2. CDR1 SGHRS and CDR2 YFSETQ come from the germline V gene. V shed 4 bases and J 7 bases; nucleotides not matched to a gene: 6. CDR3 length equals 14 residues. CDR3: CASSRTSGTSEQYF. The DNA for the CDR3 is TGCGCCAGCAGCAGGACTAGCGGGACTAGTGAGCAGTACTTC.

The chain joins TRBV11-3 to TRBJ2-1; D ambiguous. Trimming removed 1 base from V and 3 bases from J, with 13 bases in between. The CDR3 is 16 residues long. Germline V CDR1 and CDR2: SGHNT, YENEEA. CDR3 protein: CASSLGPRQDYNEQFF. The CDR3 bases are TGTGCCAGCAGCTTAGGCCCGAGGCAGGACTACAATGAGCAGTTCTTC.

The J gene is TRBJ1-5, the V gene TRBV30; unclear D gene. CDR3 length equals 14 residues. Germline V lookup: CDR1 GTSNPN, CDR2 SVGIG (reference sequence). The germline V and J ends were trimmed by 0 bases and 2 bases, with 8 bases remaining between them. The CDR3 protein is CAWSVIQGNQPQHF. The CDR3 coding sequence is TGTGCCTGGAGTGTAATTCAGGGCAATCAGCCCCAGCATTTT.

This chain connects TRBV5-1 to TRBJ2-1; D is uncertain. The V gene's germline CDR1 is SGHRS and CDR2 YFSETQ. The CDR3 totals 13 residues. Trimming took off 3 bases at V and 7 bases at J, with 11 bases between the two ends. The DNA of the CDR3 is TGCGCCAGCAGCTCGAGACTCGTAAATGAGCAGTTCTTC. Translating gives CASSSRLVNEQFF.

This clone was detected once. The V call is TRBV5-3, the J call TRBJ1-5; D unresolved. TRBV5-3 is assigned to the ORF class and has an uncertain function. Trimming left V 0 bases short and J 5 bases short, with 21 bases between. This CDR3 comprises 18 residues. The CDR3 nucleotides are TGTGCCAGAAGCTTGGGGGTAGACGAGGGCTGCGAGGATCAGCCCCAGCATTTT. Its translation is CARSLGVDEGCEDQPQHF.